This TCR beta chain is from a study of blood T cell repertoires in COVID-19. Study-level background: In each case, the material was cDNA or gDNA derived from T cells, B-cell-depleted T cells, or PBMCs.

Clones were sequenced by immunoSEQ multiplex PCR, and TCRdb holds only the in-frame ones, with some missing. The sample has about 190,000 clones, approximately 90% seen once. Germline V lookup: CDR1 LGHDT, CDR2 YNNKEL (reference sequence). There are 18 residues in the CDR3. Trimming removed 5 bases from V and 3 bases from J; junction bases left unmatched: 18. This chain joins TRBV3-1 (or the pseudogene TRBV3-2) and TRBJ2-7, with 8 bases lining up with TRBD2. This clonotype originated in a woman in her thirties or forties who had recovered from COVID-19. The sequencing sample was made of peripheral blood. The CDR3 is CASSEQLLAVGGIYEQYF. Written as DNA, the CDR3 is TGTGCCAGCAGCGAACAGTTACTAGCGGTCGGGGGTATCTACGAGCAGTACTTC.